This T cell receptor beta chain was captured in a study of CD8+ T cells in alopecia areata. Germline loops: CDR1 SGHTA, CDR2 FQGTGA. Trimming cost V 5 bases and J 5 bases; bases outside gene matches: 6. The CDR3 spans 14 residues. cDNA serving as the sequencing template came from extracted, reverse transcribed RNA. The data were produced by immunoSEQ multiplex PCR, yet TCRdb's version contains in-frame clones alone and is incomplete. Of 200,000 to 250,000 clones listed, more than 45% were seen once; the top ten hold 0.45%. The sequences come from CD4+ T cells sorted from blood, collected at week 0. This clonotype was sampled from a human donor with alopecia areata. V usage is TRBV7-3 and J usage is TRBJ2-5, with 9 bases fitting TRBD1. The CDR3 sequence: CASSPGQGRETQYF. In DNA, the CDR3 is TGTGCCAGCAGCCCGGGACAGGGACGGGAGACCCAGTACTTC.